The rows below give T cell receptor beta chains drawn from one sample of a study of OX40 agonist ivuxolimab in advanced cancers. Here immunoSEQ multiplex PCR was the method, and the copy in TCRdb shows in-frame clones only, minus some. The sample holds around 50,000 clones, roughly 90% seen once. This specimen consisted of CD4+ or CD8+ T cells sorted from blood, obtained in a trial of the OX40 agonist ivuxolimab. Receptors were obtained from an adult with an advanced solid tumor such as melanoma, head and neck, liver or kidney cancer. Both conserved end residues are part of each CDR3. A D gene is named only where the DNA matches it firmly.

J,D,V,length,CDR3
TRBJ1-6,NA,TRBV6-5,15,CASSLGTTSNSPLHF
TRBJ2-2,NA,TRBV11-3,16,CASSSESGANTGELFF
TRBJ2-1,TRBD1,TRBV19,15,CASSDRADSYNEQFF
TRBJ1-1,NA,TRBV4-2,13,CASSHDLNTEAFF
TRBJ2-7,NA,TRBV5-3,12,CARSLSGYEQYF
TRBJ1-2,NA,TRBV11-2,15,CASSLRGTIVYGYTF
TRBJ2-1,NA,TRBV11-3,14,CASSFRIGFNEQFF
TRBJ1-4,TRBD1,TRBV11-2,16,CASMSRDRVQGEKLFF
TRBJ2-7,NA,TRBV4-3,14,CASSQEPATYEQYF
TRBJ2-3,NA,TRBV4-1,14,CASSQEDTTDTQYF
TRBJ1-4,NA,TRBV4-3,13,CASSQDSNEKLFF
TRBJ2-2,NA,TRBV14,15,CASSLGQFAAGELFF
TRBJ1-6,TRBD1,TRBV14,16,CASSQEAGGSASHLHF
TRBJ2-3,NA,TRBV27,14,CASSLGRGTDTQYF
TRBJ2-7,TRBD1,TRBV10-3,11,CAGRTGGEQYF
TRBJ1-1,TRBD1,TRBV18,15,CASSPGDRGATEAFF
TRBJ2-2,NA,TRBV2,11,CASSGTGELFF
TRBJ2-1,NA,TRBV19,12,CASSLTATEQFF
TRBJ2-3,TRBD2,TRBV9,15,CASSVGGGGKNTQYF
TRBJ1-3,NA,TRBV10-3,16,CAISEGPGSAGNTIYF
TRBJ2-2,NA,TRBV25-1,13,CASSPATTGELFF
TRBJ2-5,TRBD2,TRBV5-1,18,CASSLGLAGDPYQETQYF
TRBJ2-7,NA,TRBV19,14,CASSADTLAYEQYF
TRBJ2-5,TRBD2,TRBV29-1,13,CSVEYPGRETQYF
TRBJ2-2,NA,TRBV4-1,15,CASSQGVGVTGELFF
TRBJ2-3,NA,TRBV4-1,17,CASSQAARGANTDTQYF
TRBJ2-7,NA,TRBV27,13,CASSLFRDGEQYF
TRBJ2-2,NA,TRBV27,12,CASTLGSGELFF
TRBJ1-1,NA,TRBV7-6,17,CASSLAPVQGMNTEAFF
TRBJ1-1,TRBD1,TRBV9,14,CASSPNRGNTEAFF
TRBJ2-7,TRBD2,TRBV28,15,CASTSRTSETYEQYF
TRBJ2-7,TRBD1,TRBV15,16,CATSSRTGGSLYEQYF
TRBJ1-1,NA,TRBV10-2,10,CASSGLSAFF
TRBJ1-1,NA,TRBV9,12,CASSVEGTEAFF
TRBJ1-4,NA,TRBV4-1,15,CASSPGTSTNEKLFF
TRBJ2-7,NA,TRBV27,12,CASSPTRDVQYF
TRBJ2-7,TRBD1,TRBV9,15,CASSVYGTGVYEQYF
TRBJ2-7,TRBD1,TRBV5-5,17,CASSLEWTGGGSYEQYF
TRBJ2-3,TRBD1,TRBV27,15,CASSLYQGQTDTQYF
TRBJ2-7,TRBD1,TRBV28,17,CASSSETLTGISYEQYF
TRBJ2-5,TRBD1,TRBV7-9,18,CASSSGTGAFPNGETQYF
TRBJ2-7,TRBD1,TRBV4-2,16,CASSQDWGQGYHEQYF
TRBJ2-5,NA,TRBV27,15,CASSPPAGWEETQYF
TRBJ1-1,NA,TRBV15,13,CATSSKGPTEAFF
TRBJ1-5,NA,TRBV7-2,14,CASSLLDHNQPQHF
TRBJ1-2,NA,TRBV2,15,CASTREGADNYGYTF
TRBJ1-3,NA,TRBV28,11,CAINNGNTIYF
TRBJ2-7,NA,TRBV4-2,12,CASSQSDYEQYF
TRBJ2-5,NA,TRBV9,14,CASSVGGGTETQYF
TRBJ2-2,NA,TRBV9,16,CASSPLGAAATGELFF
TRBJ2-2,NA,TRBV7-8,13,CASSLGGAGELFF
TRBJ2-3,NA,TRBV7-9,14,CASAGSLSTDTQYF
TRBJ1-1,TRBD1,TRBV6-5,13,CASSRGTEPEAFF
TRBJ2-7,TRBD2,TRBV7-8,12,CASSSTGGEEYF
TRBJ2-3,NA,TRBV6-5,15,CASSGRGADTDTQYF
TRBJ1-1,NA,TRBV27,15,CASSPWVGQGTEAFF
TRBJ2-5,NA,TRBV7-8,15,CASSPSRLAQETQYF